Below, 10 T cell receptor beta chains from the same sample are listed, as sequenced in a study of cytomegalovirus exposure and HLA in healthy donors. Generated by immunoSEQ multiplex PCR, the TCRdb table keeps only in-frame clones and is missing some. The data hold about 120,000 clones, with 75% to 90% observed a single time. The sample comprised PBMCs. The origin of the receptors is a man younger than 35 in good health and CMV-seropositive.

The chain carries TRBV7-6 and TRBJ1-1; 10 nucleotides line up with TRBD1. This CDR3 is 14 amino acids long. After removal of 3 bases from V and 5 bases from J, the junction contained 3 bases not matched to a gene. Germline CDR1 and CDR2: SGHVS and FNYEAQ. The CDR3, as DNA: TGTGCCAGCAGCTTGGGACAGGGGCCTACTGAAGCTTTCTTT. It translates to CASSLGQGPTEAFF.

This clone has only a few counts. V is TRBV27 and J is TRBJ1-6; 8 bases map to TRBD1. The V segment lost 6 bases and the J segment 6 bases; nucleotides outside the gene matches: 16. The CDR3 is 18 amino acids. The V gene's germline CDR1 is MNHEY and CDR2 SMNVEV (reference sequence). CDR3: CASRMDREEMDINSPLHF. The CDR3 bases are TGTGCCAGCAGAATGGACAGGGAGGAGATGGACATTAATTCACCCCTCCACTTT.

CDR3 loop: CASSAYLDTQYF. The CDR3 DNA follows: TGTGCCAGCAGCGCCTACCTGGATACGCAGTATTTT. The gene calls are TRBV7-9 and TRBJ2-3; D unclear. Germline V gene lookup returns CDR1 SEHNR and CDR2 FQNEAQ (reference sequence). Trimming stripped 5 bases from V and 6 bases from J, with 9 bases between. The CDR3 is 12 amino acids.

This clone was detected a few times. The V gene is TRBV4-2, the J gene TRBJ1-2; TRBD1 aligns across 7 bases. J gave up 4 bases and V 4 bases, and 9 bases lay outside the gene matches. CDR3 length equals 15 residues. Germline V gene sequence: CDR1 LGHNA, CDR2 YNFKEQ. The DNA for the CDR3 is TGTGCCAGCAGCCCCGGGACAGAAGTCCGCTATGGCTACACCTTC. Protein sequence: CASSPGTEVRYGYTF.

This clone was observed a single time. This chain connects TRBV5-4 to TRBJ2-3; 8 positions agree with TRBD2. This CDR3 spans 14 amino acids. The V gene end was trimmed by 3 bases and the J gene end by 3 bases; junction bases not matched to a gene: 3. Germline lookup yields CDR1 SGHNT and CDR2 YYREEE (reference sequence). The CDR3 nucleotides read TGTGCCAGCAGCTCCGCTAGCGGGACAGATACGCAGTATTTT. This encodes CASSSASGTDTQYF.

This clone was observed a few times. V is TRBV2 and J is TRBJ2-1; D might be TRBD1 (5 bases). Trimming took off 4 bases at V and 4 bases at J, with 8 bases between the two ends. The CDR3 spans 13 residues. CDR1 SNHLY and CDR2 FYNNEI come from the germline V gene. CDR3 sequence (DNA): TGTGCCAGCAGTGCGACAGCGTACAATGAGCAGTTCTTC. Its translation: CASSATAYNEQFF. The variable domain in full, completed from reference TRBV2 and TRBJ2-1, reads EPEVTQTPSHQVTQMGQEVILRCVPISNHLYFYWYRQILGQKVEFLVSFYNNEISEKSEIFDDQFSVERPDGSNFTLKIRSTKLEDSAMYFCASSATAYNEQFFGPGTRLTVL.

For the CDR3, the DNA is TGTGCCAGCAGTTACGACAGAACCTACGAGCAGTACTTC. Translated, it gives CASSYDRTYEQYF. The chain recombines TRBV6-6 with TRBJ2-7, with D possibly matching TRBD1 (5 bases). V gave up 2 bases and J gave up 2 bases, with 7 bases separating them. The CDR3 spans 13 residues. Germline V gene data show CDR1 as MNHNY and CDR2 as SVGAGI (reference sequence).

V is TRBV5-5 and J is TRBJ2-1, with D possibly matching TRBD2 (6 bases). The germline V gene encodes CDR1 SGHKS and CDR2 YYEKEE (reference sequence). V dropped 2 bases and J dropped 6 bases, with 21 bases sitting between them. The CDR3 totals 17 residues. The CDR3 loop is CASSLRGTSVKGNEQFF. The CDR3 DNA reads TGTGCCAGCAGCTTACGGGGGACTTCTGTGAAGGGCAATGAGCAGTTCTTC.

The rearrangement links TRBV5-1 to TRBJ2-7, with 9 positions matching TRBD1. With V trimmed by 5 bases and J by 2 bases, 8 bases remained unmatched. The germline V gene encodes CDR1 SGHRS and CDR2 YFSETQ. This CDR3 spans 15 amino acids. CDR3 loop: CASSRNWDRAYEQYF. In DNA form, the CDR3 reads TGCGCCAGCAGTAGAAACTGGGACAGGGCCTACGAGCAGTACTTC.

The chain combines TRBV18 with TRBJ2-7; D ambiguous. The CDR3 covers 14 residues. V lost 3 bases to trimming and J lost 2 bases, with 11 bases between them. Germline assignment: CDR1 KGHSH and CDR2 LQKENI. The CDR3 DNA reads as TGTGCCAGCTCACCTCAGCCTAGTGCCTACGAGCAGTACTTC. Its protein product is CASSPQPSAYEQYF. The complete variable domain, with remaining parts taken from reference TRBV18 and TRBJ2-7, reads NAGVMQNPRHLVRRRGQEARLRCSPMKGHSHVYWYRQLPEEGLKFMVYLQKENIIDESGMPKERFSAEFPKEGPSILRIQQVVRGDSAAYFCASSPQPSAYEQYFGPGTRLTVT.